One and the same sample provided the 2 T cell receptor beta chains below, sequenced in a study of OX40 agonist ivuxolimab in advanced cancers. Data came from immunoSEQ multiplex PCR; TCRdb stores just in-frame clones and leaves some out. Seen here are 45,000 to 75,000 clones, over 65% observed once, and the top ten hold about 1.6%. Sequencing was performed on CD4+ or CD8+ T cells sorted from blood, taken in a trial of the OX40 agonist ivuxolimab. The receptors originated from an adult with an advanced solid tumor such as melanoma, head and neck, liver or kidney cancer.

CDR3 sequence: CASSKGATNSEKLFF. In nucleotides, the CDR3 is TGTGCCAGCAGCAAAGGGGCGACGAACTCCGAAAAACTGTTTTTT. The chain carries TRBV11-3 and TRBJ1-4, with a weak D call TRBD1 (5 bases). The V end lost 5 bases, the J end lost 8 bases, and 18 bases lay between the germline ends. The germline CDR1 and CDR2 sequences are SGHNT and YENEEA. This CDR3 comprises 15 residues.

The V and J genes are TRBV7-3 and TRBJ1-1; D might be TRBD1 (5 bases). The CDR3 runs to 15 residues. The V gene's germline CDR1 is SGHTA and CDR2 FQGTGA. Trimming took off 2 bases at V and 0 bases at J, with 10 bases between the two ends. CDR3 in DNA: TGTGCCAGCAGCTTAGGTGGGACCTTGAACACTGAAGCTTTCTTT. Its protein product is CASSLGGTLNTEAFF.